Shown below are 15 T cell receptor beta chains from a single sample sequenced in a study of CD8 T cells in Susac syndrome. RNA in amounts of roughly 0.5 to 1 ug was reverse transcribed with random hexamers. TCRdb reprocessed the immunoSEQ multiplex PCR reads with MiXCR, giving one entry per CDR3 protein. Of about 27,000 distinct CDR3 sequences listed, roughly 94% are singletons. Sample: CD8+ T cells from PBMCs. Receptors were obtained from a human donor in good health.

This chain's CDR3 is CASSGQEQETQYF. Written as DNA, the CDR3 is TGTGCCAGCAGTGGACAGGAGCAAGAGACCCAGTACTTC. The rearrangement links TRBV6-2 or TRBV6-3 to TRBJ2-5; 7 bases are a match to TRBD1. CDR3 size: 13 residues. Germline V gene sequence: CDR1 MNHEY, CDR2 SVGEGT. V lost 5 bases to trimming and J lost 2 bases; unmatched junction nucleotides: 2.

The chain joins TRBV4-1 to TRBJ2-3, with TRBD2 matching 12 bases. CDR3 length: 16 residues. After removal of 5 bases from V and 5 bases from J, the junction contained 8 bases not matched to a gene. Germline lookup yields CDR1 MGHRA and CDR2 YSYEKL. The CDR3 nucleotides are TGCGCCAGCAGCGAGAGACTAGCGGGGGTTCGAGATACGCAGTATTTT. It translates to CASSERLAGVRDTQYF.

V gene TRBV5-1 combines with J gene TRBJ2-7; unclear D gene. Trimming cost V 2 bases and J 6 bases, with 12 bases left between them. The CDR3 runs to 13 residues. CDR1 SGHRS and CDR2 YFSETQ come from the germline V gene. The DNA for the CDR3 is TGCGCCAGCAGCTTAGACCTGGCCTCCGAGCAGTACTTC. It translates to CASSLDLASEQYF.

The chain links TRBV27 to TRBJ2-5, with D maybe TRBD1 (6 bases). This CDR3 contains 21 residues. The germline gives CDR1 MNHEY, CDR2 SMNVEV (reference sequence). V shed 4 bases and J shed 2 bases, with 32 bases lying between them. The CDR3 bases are TGTGCCAGCAGTTCTATACAGGGCATCGGGGATCTCCTCGACCTTCAAGAGACCCAGTACTTC. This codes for CASSSIQGIGDLLDLQETQYF.

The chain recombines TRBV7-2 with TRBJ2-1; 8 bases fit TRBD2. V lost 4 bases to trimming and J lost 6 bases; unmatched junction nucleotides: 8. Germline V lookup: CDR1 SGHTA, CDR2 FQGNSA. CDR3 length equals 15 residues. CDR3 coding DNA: TGTGCCAGCAGCTCTGGACTAGCCCCCATCAATGAGCAGTTCTTC. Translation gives CASSSGLAPINEQFF.

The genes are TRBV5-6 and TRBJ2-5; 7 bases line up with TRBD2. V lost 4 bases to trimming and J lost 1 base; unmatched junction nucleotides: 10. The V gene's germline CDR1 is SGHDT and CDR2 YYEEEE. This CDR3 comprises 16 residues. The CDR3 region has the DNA TGTGCCAGCAGCGTACCCCATAAGCGGGGCCAAGAGACCCAGTACTTC. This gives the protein CASSVPHKRGQETQYF.

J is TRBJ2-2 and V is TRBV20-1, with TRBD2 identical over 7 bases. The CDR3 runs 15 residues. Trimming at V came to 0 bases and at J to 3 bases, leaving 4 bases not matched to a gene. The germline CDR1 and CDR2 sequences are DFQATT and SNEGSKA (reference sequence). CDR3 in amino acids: CSARDGRGDTGELFF. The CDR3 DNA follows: TGCAGTGCTAGAGATGGCCGGGGGGACACCGGGGAGCTGTTTTTT.

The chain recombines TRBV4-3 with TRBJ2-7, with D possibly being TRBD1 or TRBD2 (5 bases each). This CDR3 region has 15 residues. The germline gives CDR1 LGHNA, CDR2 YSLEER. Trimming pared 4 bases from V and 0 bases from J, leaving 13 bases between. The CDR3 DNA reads TGCGCCAGCAGCCCGGGGACGGATAGCTCCTACGAGCAGTACTTC. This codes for CASSPGTDSSYEQYF.

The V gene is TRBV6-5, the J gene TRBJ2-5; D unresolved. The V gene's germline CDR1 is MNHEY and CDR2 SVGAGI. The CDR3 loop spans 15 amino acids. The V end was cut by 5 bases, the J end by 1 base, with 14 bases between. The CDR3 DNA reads TGTGCCAGCAGTACCGGCCAGACCGTCCAAGAGACCCAGTACTTC. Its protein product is CASSTGQTVQETQYF.

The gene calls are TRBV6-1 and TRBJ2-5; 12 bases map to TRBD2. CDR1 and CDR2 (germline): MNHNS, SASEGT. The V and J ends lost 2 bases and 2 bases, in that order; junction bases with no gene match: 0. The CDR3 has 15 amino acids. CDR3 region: CASSELAGGQETQYF. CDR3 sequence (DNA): TGTGCCAGCAGTGAACTAGCGGGGGGGCAAGAGACCCAGTACTTC.

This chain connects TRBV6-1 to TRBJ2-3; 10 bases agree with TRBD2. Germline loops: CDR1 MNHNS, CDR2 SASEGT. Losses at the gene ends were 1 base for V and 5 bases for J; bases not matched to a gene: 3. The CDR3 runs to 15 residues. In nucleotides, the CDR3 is TGTGCCAGCAGTGAAGTAGCGGGGGGAAAAGATACGCAGTATTTT. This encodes CASSEVAGGKDTQYF.

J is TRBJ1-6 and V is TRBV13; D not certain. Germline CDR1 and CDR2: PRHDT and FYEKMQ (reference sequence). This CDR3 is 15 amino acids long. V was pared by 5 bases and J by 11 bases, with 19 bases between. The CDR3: CASSPRQSLRPPLHF. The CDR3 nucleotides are TGTGCCAGCAGCCCCAGACAAAGTCTGAGGCCACCCCTCCACTTT.

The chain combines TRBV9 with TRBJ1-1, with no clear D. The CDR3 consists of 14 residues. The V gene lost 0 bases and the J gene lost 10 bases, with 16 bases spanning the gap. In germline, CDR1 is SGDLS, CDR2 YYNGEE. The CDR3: CASSVDQVGKRAFF. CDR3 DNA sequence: TGTGCCAGCAGCGTAGATCAAGTGGGGAAGAGAGCTTTCTTT.

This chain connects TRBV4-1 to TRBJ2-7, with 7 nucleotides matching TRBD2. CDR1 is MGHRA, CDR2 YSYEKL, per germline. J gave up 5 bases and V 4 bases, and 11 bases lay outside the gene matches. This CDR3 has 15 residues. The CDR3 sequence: CASSLSGGGRHEQYF. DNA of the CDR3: TGCGCCAGCAGCCTGTCTGGCGGGGGTCGCCACGAGCAGTACTTC.

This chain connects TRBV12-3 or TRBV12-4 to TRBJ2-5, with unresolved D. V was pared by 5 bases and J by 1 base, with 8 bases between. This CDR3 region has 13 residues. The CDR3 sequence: CASSRWSQETQYF. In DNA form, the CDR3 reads TGTGCCAGCAGTCGGTGGTCCCAAGAGACCCAGTACTTC.